This is a list of T cell receptor beta chains from one sample in a study of cytomegalovirus exposure and HLA in healthy donors. Generated by immunoSEQ multiplex PCR, the TCRdb table keeps only in-frame clones and is missing some. The sample's table shows more than 140,000 clones. The sequenced material came from PBMCs. The receptors were sampled from a woman aged 18-29 years in good health and CMV-seronegative. The CDR3 runs from the conserved cysteine through the conserved F or W. Each record gives: V gene, D gene, J gene, CDR3 protein, CDR3 DNA. D genes are given only for firm matches.

V gene: TRBV29-1
D gene: -
J gene: TRBJ1-2
CDR3 protein: CSVENTADGYTF
CDR3 DNA: TGCAGCGTTGAAAATACAGCTGATGGCTACACCTTC

V gene: TRBV28
D gene: TRBD2
J gene: TRBJ2-1
CDR3 protein: CASSTPTSGRGVGQFF
CDR3 DNA: TGTGCCAGCAGTACCCCGACTAGCGGGAGGGGGGTTGGGCAGTTCTTC

V gene: TRBV9
D gene: TRBD1
J gene: TRBJ1-2
CDR3 protein: CASSPGTGRESGYTF
CDR3 DNA: TGTGCCAGCAGCCCCGGGACAGGTCGGGAATCTGGCTACACCTTC

V gene: TRBV5-1
D gene: -
J gene: TRBJ2-2
CDR3 protein: CASSLGDTGELFF
CDR3 DNA: TGCGCCAGCAGCTTGGGAGACACCGGGGAGCTGTTTTTT

V gene: TRBV9
D gene: -
J gene: TRBJ2-2
CDR3 protein: CASTVLDYPGELFF
CDR3 DNA: TGTGCCAGCACCGTCCTGGACTATCCCGGGGAGCTGTTTTTT

V gene: TRBV2
D gene: -
J gene: TRBJ2-1
CDR3 protein: CASSGGPYNEQFF
CDR3 DNA: TGTGCCAGCAGTGGCGGGCCTTACAATGAGCAGTTCTTC

V gene: TRBV7-9
D gene: TRBD1
J gene: TRBJ1-1
CDR3 protein: CASSPHRGPQNTEAFF
CDR3 DNA: TGTGCCAGCAGCCCCCACAGGGGGCCACAGAACACTGAAGCTTTCTTT

V gene: TRBV19
D gene: TRBD1
J gene: TRBJ2-3
CDR3 protein: CASSEQGAQNTQYF
CDR3 DNA: TGTGCCAGTAGTGAGCAGGGGGCGCAGAATACGCAGTATTTT

V gene: TRBV6-5
D gene: TRBD1
J gene: TRBJ1-2
CDR3 protein: CASSFRQGASYGYTF
CDR3 DNA: TGTGCCAGCAGTTTCCGACAGGGGGCGTCTTATGGCTACACCTTC

V gene: TRBV5-4
D gene: -
J gene: TRBJ2-2
CDR3 protein: CASSLDQGSNTGELFF
CDR3 DNA: TGTGCCAGCAGCTTGGATCAGGGGAGTAACACCGGGGAGCTGTTTTTT

V gene: TRBV14
D gene: TRBD2
J gene: TRBJ2-3
CDR3 protein: CASSRTAGGSTDTQYF
CDR3 DNA: TGTGCCAGCTCCCGGACGGCGGGAGGTAGCACAGATACGCAGTATTTT

V gene: TRBV10-2
D gene: TRBD1
J gene: TRBJ2-7
CDR3 protein: CASIDRDRGTEQYF
CDR3 DNA: TGCGCCAGCATCGACCGGGACAGGGGCACCGAGCAGTACTTC

V gene: TRBV5-1
D gene: TRBD2
J gene: TRBJ2-5
CDR3 protein: CASSLLTSGQETQYF
CDR3 DNA: TGCGCCAGCAGCCTCCTTACTAGCGGTCAAGAGACCCAGTACTTC

V gene: TRBV5-5
D gene: TRBD1
J gene: TRBJ1-2
CDR3 protein: CASSLGRGGNGYTF
CDR3 DNA: TGTGCCAGCAGCTTGGGGCGAGGGGGCAATGGCTACACCTTC

V gene: TRBV6-6
D gene: -
J gene: TRBJ1-4
CDR3 protein: CASSPTGAKYEKLFF
CDR3 DNA: TGTGCCAGCAGTCCCACAGGTGCAAAATATGAAAAACTGTTTTTT

V gene: TRBV28
D gene: -
J gene: TRBJ1-2
CDR3 protein: CASSFTGSHPYGYTF
CDR3 DNA: TGTGCCAGCAGTTTTACCGGGTCCCATCCCTATGGCTACACCTTC

V gene: TRBV7-2
D gene: -
J gene: TRBJ2-5
CDR3 protein: CASSQRPSPETQYF
CDR3 DNA: TGTGCCAGCAGTCAGCGGCCTAGCCCGGAGACCCAGTACTTC

V gene: TRBV19
D gene: -
J gene: TRBJ1-2
CDR3 protein: CASSIESGYGYTF
CDR3 DNA: TGTGCCAGTAGTATTGAATCGGGCTATGGCTACACCTTC

V gene: TRBV5-4
D gene: TRBD2
J gene: TRBJ2-3
CDR3 protein: CASSFDGGGGSDTQYF
CDR3 DNA: TGTGCCAGCAGCTTTGATGGCGGGGGTGGGTCAGATACGCAGTATTTT

V gene: TRBV6-6
D gene: TRBD2
J gene: TRBJ2-5
CDR3 protein: CASSPGLAGGGETQYF
CDR3 DNA: TGTGCCAGCAGTCCGGGACTAGCGGGAGGAGGGGAGACCCAGTACTTC

V gene: TRBV19
D gene: TRBD1
J gene: TRBJ2-2
CDR3 protein: CASSDRVFGNTGELFF
CDR3 DNA: TGTGCCAGTTCTGACAGGGTATTTGGGAACACCGGGGAGCTGTTTTTT

V gene: TRBV5-1
D gene: TRBD2
J gene: TRBJ2-3
CDR3 protein: CASHASGSTDTQYF
CDR3 DNA: TGCGCCAGCCATGCTAGCGGGAGCACAGATACGCAGTATTTT

V gene: TRBV7-6
D gene: -
J gene: TRBJ1-5
CDR3 protein: CASSSGTDYSNQPQHF
CDR3 DNA: TGTGCCAGCAGCTCCGGGACTGATTATAGCAATCAGCCCCAGCATTTT

V gene: TRBV18
D gene: TRBD1
J gene: TRBJ1-1
CDR3 protein: CASSPSQGGRGARGTEAFF
CDR3 DNA: TGTGCCAGCTCACCCAGCCAAGGGGGCAGGGGGGCCCGGGGCACTGAAGCTTTCTTT

V gene: TRBV19
D gene: TRBD2
J gene: TRBJ2-1
CDR3 protein: CASTPSGRLRSYNEQFF
CDR3 DNA: TGTGCCAGCACTCCTAGCGGGAGGCTCCGATCCTACAATGAGCAGTTCTTC

V gene: TRBV10-3
D gene: -
J gene: TRBJ2-3
CDR3 protein: CAISTGTAIDTQYF
CDR3 DNA: TGTGCCATCAGTACAGGGACGGCGATCGATACGCAGTATTTT

V gene: TRBV4-1
D gene: -
J gene: TRBJ2-7
CDR3 protein: CASSLTAAYEQYF
CDR3 DNA: TGCGCCAGCAGCCTGACTGCAGCCTACGAGCAGTACTTC

V gene: TRBV7-6
D gene: -
J gene: TRBJ2-3
CDR3 protein: CASSLPRDSRRTDTQYF
CDR3 DNA: TGTGCCAGCAGCTTACCCCGGGACTCTAGACGCACAGATACGCAGTATTTT

V gene: TRBV28
D gene: TRBD2
J gene: TRBJ2-2
CDR3 protein: CASSLPGLAGGPGNTGELFF
CDR3 DNA: TGTGCCAGCAGCCTTCCGGGACTAGCGGGAGGGCCGGGGAACACCGGGGAGCTGTTTTTT

V gene: TRBV20-1
D gene: TRBD2
J gene: TRBJ2-3
CDR3 protein: CSTLAGDTQYF
CDR3 DNA: TGCAGTACACTAGCGGGAGATACGCAGTATTTT

V gene: TRBV27
D gene: -
J gene: TRBJ2-2
CDR3 protein: CASMDTGFGELFF
CDR3 DNA: TGTGCCAGCATGGACACTGGCTTCGGGGAGCTGTTTTTT

V gene: TRBV27
D gene: TRBD2
J gene: TRBJ2-1
CDR3 protein: CASSRLAWNEQFF
CDR3 DNA: TGTGCCAGCAGTCGACTAGCGTGGAATGAGCAGTTCTTC

V gene: TRBV4-1
D gene: TRBD2
J gene: TRBJ2-1
CDR3 protein: CASSAWTREGGEQFF
CDR3 DNA: TGCGCCAGCAGCGCCTGGACTAGGGAGGGAGGGGAGCAGTTCTTC

V gene: TRBV5-4
D gene: -
J gene: TRBJ2-1
CDR3 protein: CASSMTSFYNEQFF
CDR3 DNA: TGTGCCAGCAGCATGACTAGTTTCTACAATGAGCAGTTCTTC

V gene: TRBV18
D gene: TRBD1
J gene: TRBJ1-1
CDR3 protein: CASSPPGQGGTEAFF
CDR3 DNA: TGTGCCAGCTCACCACCGGGACAGGGAGGAACTGAAGCTTTCTTT

V gene: TRBV2
D gene: -
J gene: TRBJ2-6
CDR3 protein: CASAWASGANVLTF
CDR3 DNA: TGTGCCTCAGCCTGGGCTTCTGGGGCCAACGTCCTGACTTTC

V gene: TRBV23-1
D gene: -
J gene: TRBJ2-1
CDR3 protein: CASSQFNRWVYNEQFF
CDR3 DNA: TGCGCCAGCAGTCAATTCAACAGGTGGGTCTACAATGAGCAGTTCTTC

V gene: TRBV9
D gene: TRBD2
J gene: TRBJ2-5
CDR3 protein: CASSVTSERGTQYF
CDR3 DNA: TGTGCCAGCAGCGTCACTAGCGAAAGGGGGACCCAGTACTTC

V gene: TRBV12-1
D gene: -
J gene: TRBJ2-1
CDR3 protein: CASSFGPSGSHEQFF
CDR3 DNA: TGTGCCAGCAGCTTTGGGCCTAGCGGGAGCCATGAGCAGTTCTTC

V gene: TRBV7-8
D gene: -
J gene: TRBJ2-1
CDR3 protein: CASSWDFNNEQFF
CDR3 DNA: TGTGCCAGCAGCTGGGACTTCAACAATGAGCAGTTCTTC

V gene: TRBV7-6
D gene: -
J gene: TRBJ1-2
CDR3 protein: CASSPWSQVDYGYTF
CDR3 DNA: TGTGCCAGCAGCCCCTGGTCGCAGGTGGACTATGGCTACACCTTC

V gene: TRBV18
D gene: -
J gene: TRBJ2-3
CDR3 protein: CASSPQRGTDTQYF
CDR3 DNA: TGTGCCAGCTCACCCCAACGGGGCACAGATACGCAGTATTTT

V gene: TRBV2
D gene: TRBD1
J gene: TRBJ1-6
CDR3 protein: CASRGPGQGNSPLHF
CDR3 DNA: TGTGCCAGCAGGGGACCTGGACAGGGGAATTCACCCCTCCACTTT

V gene: TRBV30
D gene: -
J gene: TRBJ1-2
CDR3 protein: CARKPNTYPNYGYTF
CDR3 DNA: TGTGCCCGGAAGCCAAATACGTACCCTAACTATGGCTACACCTTC

V gene: TRBV11-2
D gene: -
J gene: TRBJ2-5
CDR3 protein: CASSLAWLQETQYF
CDR3 DNA: TGTGCCAGCAGCTTAGCCTGGCTCCAAGAGACCCAGTACTTC

V gene: TRBV7-8
D gene: -
J gene: TRBJ2-1
CDR3 protein: CASSDRPSSYNEQFF
CDR3 DNA: TGTGCCAGCAGCGACAGGCCAAGCTCCTACAATGAGCAGTTCTTC

V gene: TRBV25-1
D gene: -
J gene: TRBJ1-2
CDR3 protein: CASTPRAGANYGYTF
CDR3 DNA: TGTGCCAGCACCCCAAGGGCAGGGGCGAACTATGGCTACACCTTC

V gene: TRBV5-1
D gene: -
J gene: TRBJ2-1
CDR3 protein: CASSGGSGDLQEFF
CDR3 DNA: TGCGCCAGCAGCGGGGGGTCGGGGGACCTGCAGGAGTTCTTC

V gene: TRBV5-4
D gene: TRBD1
J gene: TRBJ1-2
CDR3 protein: CASNDRANYGYTF
CDR3 DNA: TGTGCCAGCAACGACAGGGCTAACTATGGCTACACCTTC